These 13 T cell receptor beta chains were sequenced from one sample in a study of blood T cell repertoires in COVID-19. Sequencing was performed with immunoSEQ multiplex PCR; in TCRdb, only in-frame clones are kept and a portion is missing. This repertoire shows about 150,000 clones, roughly four fifths found once; its top ten account for roughly 15%. The specimen sequenced was peripheral blood. These receptors all come from a human donor with acute or convalescent COVID-19. The donor label of this sample is uncertain.

V usage is TRBV28 and J usage is TRBJ1-1; no clear D gene. The CDR3 covers 15 residues. Trimming stripped 5 bases from V and 4 bases from J, with 17 bases between. Germline V gene lookup returns CDR1 MDHEN and CDR2 SYDVKM. The CDR3 protein is CASSPGSGSGTEAFF. The CDR3, as DNA: TGTGCCAGCAGTCCCGGGAGCGGTTCGGGCACTGAAGCTTTCTTT.

CDR3 in amino acids: CASRKRTSRGEETQYF. The CDR3 bases are TGTGCCAGTAGAAAAAGGACTAGCCGTGGGGAAGAGACCCAGTACTTC. The V and J genes are TRBV19 and TRBJ2-5; 8 bases agree with TRBD2. CDR3 size: 16 residues. Germline trimming cut 6 bases from V and 3 bases from J; bases unmatched to any gene: 12. Germline values: CDR1 LNHDA, CDR2 SQIVND (reference sequence).

This clone was seen repeatedly, ten times or more. This chain links TRBV7-2 with TRBJ1-5; TRBD1 is a possible D gene (6 bases). The CDR3 covers 13 residues. Germline CDR1 SGHTA, CDR2 FQGNSA. The V end was cut by 5 bases, the J end by 5 bases, with 10 bases between. CDR3 bases: TGTGCCAGCAGCCGACAGGCCCATCAGCCCCAGCATTTT. Its protein is CASSRQAHQPQHF.

The chain combines TRBV5-1 with TRBJ1-4; D perhaps matches TRBD1 (5 bases). V was clipped by 3 bases and J by 10 bases, with 13 bases between them. The CDR3 runs 13 residues. The germline CDR1 and CDR2 sequences are SGHRS and YFSETQ. In nucleotides, the CDR3 is TGCGCCAGCAGCTCGCCCCAGGGCAGAAAACTGTTTTTT. This codes for CASSSPQGRKLFF. Full variable domain (remainder filled in from reference TRBV5-1 and TRBJ1-4): KAGVTQTPRYLIKTRGQQVTLSCSPISGHRSVSWYQQTPGQGLQFLFEYFSETQRNKGNFPGRFSGRQFSNSRSEMNVSTLELGDSALYLCASSSPQGRKLFFGSGTQLSVL.

J is TRBJ2-1 and V is TRBV5-4; D is perhaps TRBD2 (6 bases). This CDR3 has 14 residues. V was trimmed by 2 bases and J by 7 bases, leaving 13 bases between them. Germline-derived CDR1 and CDR2 are SGHNT and YYREEE (reference sequence). CDR3 in DNA: TGTGCCAGCAGCTTATACGGGGGTGGGAATGAGCAGTTCTTC. Translated: CASSLYGGGNEQFF.

The chain is built from TRBV12-3 or TRBV12-4 and TRBJ2-3, with D possibly being TRBD2 (5 bases). The CDR3 contains 12 residues. Deletions cut 5 bases from V and 6 bases from J, with 9 bases between. CDR3 sequence (DNA): TGTGCCAGCAGTACGCCTAGCGATACGCAGTATTTT. Translated: CASSTPSDTQYF.

This clone was counted a few times. This chain links TRBV21-1 with TRBJ1-2. TRBV21-1 represents a pseudogene. The CDR3 length is 15 residues. CDR3 DNA sequence: TGTGCCACTGAGGGACTACCTTCAGGGGATAATGGCTACACCTTC. This gives the protein CATEGLPSGDNGYTF.

This sequence joins TRBV15 and TRBJ2-4; D remains ambiguous. V was shortened by 1 base and J by 1 base, with 8 bases between the two germline ends. CDR1 is LNHNV and CDR2 is YYDKDF in the germline V gene (reference sequence). The CDR3 totals 15 residues. The CDR3 bases are TGTGCCACCAGCAGAGTGGGCCAGGCCAAAAACATTCAGTACTTC. It codes for CATSRVGQAKNIQYF.

The DNA for the CDR3 is TGTGCCAGCAGCCCTCACGGCGGCAGAAACACTGAAGCTTTCTTT. Translation gives CASSPHGGRNTEAFF. V and J are TRBV7-2 and TRBJ1-1; D gene ambiguous. V was trimmed by 5 bases and J by 2 bases, leaving 15 bases between them. From germline, CDR1 is SGHTA and CDR2 FQGNSA. The CDR3 totals 15 residues. The full variable domain, rest sourced from reference TRBV7-2 and TRBJ1-1, is GAGVSQSPSNKVTEKGKDVELRCDPISGHTALYWYRQSLGQGLEFLIYFQGNSAPDKSGLPSDRFSAERTGGSVSTLTIQRTQQEDSAVYLCASSPHGGRNTEAFFGQGTRLTVV.

V usage is TRBV5-1 and J usage is TRBJ1-2, with TRBD1 matching over 11 bases. CDR3 length equals 15 residues. Per the germline V gene, CDR1 is SGHRS and CDR2 is YFSETQ. The trim removed 4 bases at V and 9 bases at J, leaving 11 bases unmatched. CDR3 nucleotide sequence: TGCGCCAGCAGCGCGTCCTCCCGGGACAGGGGGAGCTACACCTTC. This translates into CASSASSRDRGSYTF.

This rearrangement joins TRBV4-1 to TRBJ2-1; 8 nucleotides agree with TRBD1. Germline trimming cut 4 bases from V and 3 bases from J; bases unmatched to any gene: 8. CDR3 length: 16 residues. Germline loops: CDR1 MGHRA, CDR2 YSYEKL. Here the CDR3 DNA reads TGCGCCAGCAGCCCGGGACAGGCCTACTTCTACAATGAGCAGTTCTTC. Encoded protein: CASSPGQAYFYNEQFF.

CDR3 coding DNA: TGTGCCTGGAGTGGGGGACAGGACCCTCATAGCAATCAGCCCCAGCATTTT. Translation: CAWSGGQDPHSNQPQHF. The chain is built from TRBV30 and TRBJ1-5; 8 nucleotides align to TRBD1. Per the germline V gene, CDR1 is GTSNPN and CDR2 is SVGIG (reference sequence). The J segment lost 0 bases and the V segment lost 1 base, leaving 8 bases of the junction unmatched. This CDR3 comprises 17 residues.

The chain joins TRBV5-1 to TRBJ1-1; no clear D gene. The germline V gene encodes CDR1 SGHRS and CDR2 YFSETQ. V was clipped by 1 base and J by 0 bases, with 7 bases between them. This CDR3 contains 14 residues. The CDR3 is CASSLNSLNTEAFF. In DNA, the CDR3 is TGCGCCAGCAGCTTGAACAGTTTGAACACTGAAGCTTTCTTT. Complete variable domain (other parts from reference TRBV5-1 and TRBJ1-1): KAGVTQTPRYLIKTRGQQVTLSCSPISGHRSVSWYQQTPGQGLQFLFEYFSETQRNKGNFPGRFSGRQFSNSRSEMNVSTLELGDSALYLCASSLNSLNTEAFFGQGTRLTVV.